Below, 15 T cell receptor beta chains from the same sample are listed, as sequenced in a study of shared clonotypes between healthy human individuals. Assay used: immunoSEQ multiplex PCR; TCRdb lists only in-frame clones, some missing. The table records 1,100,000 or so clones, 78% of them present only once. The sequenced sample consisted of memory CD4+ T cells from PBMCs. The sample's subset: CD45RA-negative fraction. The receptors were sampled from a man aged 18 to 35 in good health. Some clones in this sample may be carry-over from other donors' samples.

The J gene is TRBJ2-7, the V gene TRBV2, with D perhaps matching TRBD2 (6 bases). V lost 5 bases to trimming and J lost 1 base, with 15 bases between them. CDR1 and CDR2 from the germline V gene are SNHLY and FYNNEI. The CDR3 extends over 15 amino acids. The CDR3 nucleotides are TGTGCCAGCAGTACCTATCAGGGACTTTCCTACGAGCAGTACTTC. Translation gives CASSTYQGLSYEQYF.

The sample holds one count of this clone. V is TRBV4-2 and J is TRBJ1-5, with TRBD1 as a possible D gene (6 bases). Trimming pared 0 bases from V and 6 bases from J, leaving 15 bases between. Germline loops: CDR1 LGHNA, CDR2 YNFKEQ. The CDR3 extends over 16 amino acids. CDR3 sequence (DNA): TGTGCCAGCAGCCAAGAGGGTAGGGGGGATAGTCAGCCCCAGCATTTT. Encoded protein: CASSQEGRGDSQPQHF.

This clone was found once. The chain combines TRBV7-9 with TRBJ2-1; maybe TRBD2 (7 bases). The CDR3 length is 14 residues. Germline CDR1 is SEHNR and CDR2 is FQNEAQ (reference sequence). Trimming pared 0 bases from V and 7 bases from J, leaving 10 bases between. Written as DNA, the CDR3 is TGTGCCAGCAGCTTAGCGGGAGGGGGGAATGAGCAGTTCTTC. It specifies CASSLAGGGNEQFF.

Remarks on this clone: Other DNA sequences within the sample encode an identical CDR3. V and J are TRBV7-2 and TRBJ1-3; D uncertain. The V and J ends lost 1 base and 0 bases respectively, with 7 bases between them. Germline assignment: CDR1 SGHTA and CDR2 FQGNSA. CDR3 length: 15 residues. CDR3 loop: CASSLGGFSGNTIYF. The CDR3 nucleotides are TGTGCCAGCAGCTTAGGCGGGTTCTCTGGAAACACCATATATTTT.

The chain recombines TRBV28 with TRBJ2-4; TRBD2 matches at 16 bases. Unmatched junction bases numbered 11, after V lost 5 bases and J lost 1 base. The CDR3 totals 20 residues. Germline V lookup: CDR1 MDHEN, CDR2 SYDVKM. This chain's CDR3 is CASSPESGLAGGLAKNIQYF. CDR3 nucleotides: TGTGCCAGCAGTCCAGAATCGGGACTAGCGGGAGGGCTTGCCAAAAACATTCAGTACTTC.

This CDR3 is CASSRRRETQYF. In DNA, the CDR3 is TGTGCCAGCAGCCGTCGTCGGGAGACCCAGTACTTC. The chain has TRBV16 and TRBJ2-5; D gene ambiguous. V was trimmed by 4 bases and J by 5 bases, leaving 8 bases between them. The CDR3 consists of 12 residues. The V gene's germline CDR1 is KGHSY and CDR2 FQNENV.

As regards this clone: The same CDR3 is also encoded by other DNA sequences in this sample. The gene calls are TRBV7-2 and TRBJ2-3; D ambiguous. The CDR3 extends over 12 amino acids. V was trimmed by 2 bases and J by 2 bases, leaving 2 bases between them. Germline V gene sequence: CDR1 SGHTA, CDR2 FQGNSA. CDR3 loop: CASSLYTDTQYF. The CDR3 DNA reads TGTGCCAGCAGCTTATACACAGATACGCAGTATTTT.

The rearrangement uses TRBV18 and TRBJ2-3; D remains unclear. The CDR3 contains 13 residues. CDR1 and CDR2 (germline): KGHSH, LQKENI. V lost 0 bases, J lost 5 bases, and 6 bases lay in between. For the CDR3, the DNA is TGTGCCAGCTCACCACCAGGGATAGATACGCAGTATTTT. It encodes CASSPPGIDTQYF.

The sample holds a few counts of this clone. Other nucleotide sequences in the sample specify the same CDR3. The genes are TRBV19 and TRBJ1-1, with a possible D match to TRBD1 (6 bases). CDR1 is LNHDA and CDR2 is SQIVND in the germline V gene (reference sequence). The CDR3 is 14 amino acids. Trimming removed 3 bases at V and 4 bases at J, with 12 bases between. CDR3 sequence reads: CASSIGGRGTEAFF. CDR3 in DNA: TGTGCCAGTAGTATTGGGGGGCGCGGCACTGAAGCTTTCTTT.

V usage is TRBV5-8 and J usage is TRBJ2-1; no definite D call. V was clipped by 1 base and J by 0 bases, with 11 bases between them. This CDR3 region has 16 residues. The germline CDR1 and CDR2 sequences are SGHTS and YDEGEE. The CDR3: CASSLTYLSSYNEQFF. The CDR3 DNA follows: TGTGCCAGCAGCTTGACCTACCTCAGCTCCTACAATGAGCAGTTCTTC.

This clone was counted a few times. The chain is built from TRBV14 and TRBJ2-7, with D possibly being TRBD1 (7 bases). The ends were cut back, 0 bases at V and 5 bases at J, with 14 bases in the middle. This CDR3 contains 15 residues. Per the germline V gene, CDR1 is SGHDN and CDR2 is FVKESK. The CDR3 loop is CASSQEAGGYNEQYF. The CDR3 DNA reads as TGTGCCAGCAGCCAAGAGGCAGGGGGGTACAACGAGCAGTACTTC.

The CDR3 sequence: CASSSPRTGWAEQFF. CDR3 coding DNA: TGCGCCAGCAGCTCGCCGAGGACTGGGTGGGCTGAGCAGTTCTTC. The rearrangement links TRBV5-1 to TRBJ2-1; possible D gene TRBD2, 5 bases. Between the trimmed V and J ends, which lost 3 bases and 9 bases, there was a span of 19 bases. Germline CDR1 is SGHRS and CDR2 is YFSETQ. The CDR3 sequence is 15 residues long.

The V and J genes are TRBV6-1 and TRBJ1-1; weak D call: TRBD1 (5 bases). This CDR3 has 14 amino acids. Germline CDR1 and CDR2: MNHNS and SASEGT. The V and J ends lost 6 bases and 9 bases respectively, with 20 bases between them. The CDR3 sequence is CASSLNTGTPKAFF. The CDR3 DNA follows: TGTGCCAGCAGCCTTAATACCGGGACCCCTAAAGCTTTCTTT.

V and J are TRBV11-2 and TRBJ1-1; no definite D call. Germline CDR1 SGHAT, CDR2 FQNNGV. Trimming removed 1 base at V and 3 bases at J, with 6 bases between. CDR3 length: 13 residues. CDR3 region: CASSLAVHTEAFF. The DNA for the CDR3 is TGTGCCAGCAGCTTAGCCGTACACACTGAAGCTTTCTTT. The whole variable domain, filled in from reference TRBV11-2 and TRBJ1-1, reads EAGVAQSPRYKIIEKRQSVAFWCNPISGHATLYWYQQILGQGPKLLIQFQNNGVVDDSQLPKDRFSAERLKGVDSTLKIQPAKLEDSAVYLCASSLAVHTEAFFGQGTRLTVV.

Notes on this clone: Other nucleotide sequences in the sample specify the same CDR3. The CDR3 sequence is CASSPSINQPQHF. The CDR3 DNA reads as TGTGCCAGCTCCCCTTCCATTAATCAGCCCCAGCATTTT. The rearrangement links TRBV18 to TRBJ1-5; D is undetermined. Germline V CDR1 and CDR2: KGHSH, LQKENI. The CDR3 is made up of 13 amino acids. V was shortened by 6 bases and J by 4 bases, with 10 bases between the two germline ends.